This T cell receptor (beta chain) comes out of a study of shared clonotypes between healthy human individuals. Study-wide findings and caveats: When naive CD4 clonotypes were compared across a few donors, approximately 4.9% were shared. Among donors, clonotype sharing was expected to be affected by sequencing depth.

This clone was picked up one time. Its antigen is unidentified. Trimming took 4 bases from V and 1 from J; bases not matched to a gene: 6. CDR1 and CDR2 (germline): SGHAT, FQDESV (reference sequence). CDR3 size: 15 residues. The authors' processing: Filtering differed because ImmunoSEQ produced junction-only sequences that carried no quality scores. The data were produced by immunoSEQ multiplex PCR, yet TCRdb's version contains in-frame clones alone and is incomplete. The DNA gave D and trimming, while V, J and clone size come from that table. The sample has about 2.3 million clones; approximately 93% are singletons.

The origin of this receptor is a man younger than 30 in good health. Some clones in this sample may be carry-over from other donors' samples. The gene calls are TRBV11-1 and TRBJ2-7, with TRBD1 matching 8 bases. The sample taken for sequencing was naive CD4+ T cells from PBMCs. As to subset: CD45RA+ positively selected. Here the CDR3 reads CASSSYRDRSYEQYF. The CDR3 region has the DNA TGTGCCAGCAGCTCGTATCGGGACAGGTCCTACGAGCAGTACTTC.